Below, 6 T cell receptor beta chains from the same sample are listed, as sequenced in a study of CD8 T cells in Susac syndrome. The authors reverse transcribed about 0.45 to 1 ug RNA with random hexamers. TCRdb re-called the immunoSEQ multiplex PCR reads through MiXCR, storing one row per CDR3 protein. Of about 120,000 distinct CDR3 sequences detected, around 94% appear once; the ten largest clones hold roughly 0.098%. Specimen: CD4+ T cells from PBMCs. The receptor set was obtained from a human donor in good health.

The genes are TRBV3-1 and TRBJ1-1; D gene uncertain. V was clipped by 6 bases and J by 7 bases, with 9 bases between them. CDR3 length: 11 residues. Germline V gene sequence: CDR1 LGHDT, CDR2 YNNKEL (reference sequence). The CDR3 nucleotides read TGTGCCAGCAGTCACACCTTTGAAGCTTTCTTT. Translation gives CASSHTFEAFF.

The chain recombines TRBV7-9 with TRBJ2-1; TRBD2 might be the D (6 bases). The germline V gene has CDR1 SEHNR and CDR2 FQNEAQ (reference sequence). The CDR3 length is 17 residues. Trimming cost V 1 base and J 7 bases, with 20 bases left between them. CDR3: CASSLVRRDHARNEQFF. DNA for the CDR3: TGTGCCAGCAGCTTAGTGCGGAGGGACCACGCCCGAAATGAGCAGTTCTTC. The entire variable domain, with the rest obtained from reference TRBV7-9 and TRBJ2-1, is as follows: DTGVSQNPRHKITKRGQNVTFRCDPISEHNRLYWYRQTLGQGPEFLTYFQNEAQLEKSRLLSDRFSAERPKGSFSTLEIQRTEQGDSAMYLCASSLVRRDHARNEQFFGPGTRLTVL.

The chain employs TRBV20-1 and TRBJ1-5; D may be TRBD1 (5 bases). Germline lookup yields CDR1 DFQATT and CDR2 SNEGSKA (reference sequence). V gave up 0 bases and J gave up 4 bases, with 10 bases separating them. This CDR3 contains 14 residues. CDR3: CSARDSAGNQPQHF. CDR3 DNA sequence: TGCAGTGCTAGAGATTCCGCAGGGAATCAGCCCCAGCATTTT.

CDR3: CSARGSGGDTQYF. The CDR3 DNA is TGCAGTGCCCGGGGTAGCGGGGGAGATACGCAGTATTTT. The J gene is TRBJ2-3, the V gene TRBV20-1; TRBD2 matches 9 bases. With V trimmed by 6 bases and J by 5 bases, 6 bases remained unmatched. CDR1 DFQATT and CDR2 SNEGSKA come from the germline V gene (reference sequence). The CDR3 length is 13 residues.

This clonotype was observed a few times. This chain links TRBV6-5 with TRBJ2-5; TRBD1 is a possible D gene (5 bases). V lost 5 bases to trimming and J lost 1 base, with 11 bases between them. There are 14 residues in the CDR3. CDR1 and CDR2 from the germline V gene are MNHEY and SVGAGI. CDR3 protein: CASSLRQTQETQYF. CDR3 DNA: TGTGCCAGCAGTCTCCGACAGACCCAAGAGACCCAGTACTTC.

The chain couples TRBV28 to TRBJ2-7; D perhaps matches TRBD2 (5 bases). Deletions cut 10 bases from V and 2 bases from J, with 12 bases between. CDR3 size: 12 residues. Germline V gives CDR1 MDHEN, CDR2 SYDVKM. The CDR3 sequence is CATTGNTYEQYF. The CDR3 DNA reads as TGTGCCACCACGGGGAACACCTACGAGCAGTACTTC.